These 10 T cell receptor beta chains originate from one sample sequenced in a study of shared clonotypes between healthy human individuals. Profiled with immunoSEQ multiplex PCR; TCRdb holds only in-frame clones, not every one. Among hundreds of thousands of clones listed, 73% were seen once. Sequenced sample: memory CD4+ T cells sorted from blood. Documented subset: CD45RA-negative fraction. Source of these receptors: a young woman in good health.

The chain recombines TRBV28 with TRBJ2-7; 14 bases are shared with TRBD2. Looked up from germline, CDR1 is MDHEN and CDR2 is SYDVKM. V was pared by 4 bases and J by 7 bases, with 12 bases of the junction left unmatched. This CDR3 region has 17 residues. Here the CDR3 DNA reads TGTGCCAGCAGTTATCGGGGACTAGCGGGAGTGGCCTGGGAGCAGTACTTC. It yields the protein CASSYRGLAGVAWEQYF.

The V and J genes are TRBV14 and TRBJ2-5; D is undetermined. V lost 0 bases and J lost 5, with 7 bases in between. The CDR3 runs to 13 residues. Germline assignment: CDR1 SGHDN and CDR2 FVKESK. In nucleotides, the CDR3 is TGTGCCAGCAGCCAAGATCCCCGGGAGACCCAGTACTTC. It is translated as CASSQDPRETQYF. The full variable domain, its missing parts supplied by reference TRBV14 and TRBJ2-5, is EAGVTQFPSHSVIEKGQTVTLRCDPISGHDNLYWYRRVMGKEIKFLLHFVKESKQDESGMPNNRFLAERTGGTYSTLKVQPAELEDSGVYFCASSQDPRETQYFGPGTRLLVL.

The genes are TRBV5-1 and TRBJ2-3; 11 bases fit TRBD2. The CDR3 spans 15 residues. Germline CDR1 reads SGHRS; CDR2 reads YFSETQ. V trimming: 0 bases; J trimming: 7 bases; junction bases outside the gene matches: 4. The CDR3 DNA reads as TGCGCCAGCAGCTTGGGGACTAGCGGGCTAAATACGCAGTATTTT. Residues: CASSLGTSGLNTQYF.

This clone was counted once. V is TRBV12-2 and J is TRBJ2-5; whether TRBD1, the table's D call, matches the DNA was not checked. TRBV12-2 is noted as a pseudogene. CDR3 length: 18 residues. Here the CDR3 reads CASRPRAHRAGGVETQYF. The DNA for the CDR3 is TGTGCAAGTCGCCCTAGGGCCCACCGGGCAGGGGGCGTGGAGACCCAGTACTTC.

Only one count was recorded for this clone. The chain carries TRBV21-1 and TRBJ2-1; the table names TRBD1, a call not compared with the DNA. TRBV21-1 is a listed pseudogene. CDR3 length: 16 residues. CDR3 region: CASSKGQGLEVDEQFF. The DNA of the CDR3 is TGTGCCAGCAGCAAAGGGCAGGGGCTGGAAGTGGATGAGCAGTTCTTC.

The chain has TRBV7-9 and TRBJ2-3; no clear D. The germline V and J ends were trimmed by 1 base and 5 bases, with 16 bases remaining between them. CDR1 is SEHNR, CDR2 FQNEAQ, per germline (reference sequence). The CDR3 spans 16 residues. In DNA form, the CDR3 reads TGTGCCAGCAGCTTAGTGCAGGCGCCTATGATAGATACGCAGTATTTT. Protein sequence: CASSLVQAPMIDTQYF.

CDR3: CASSPRGGAEQYF. The CDR3 DNA is TGTGCCAGCAGTCCGAGGGGCGGGGCCGAGCAGTACTTC. The chain couples TRBV28 to TRBJ2-7; tentative D call: TRBD2 (6 bases). Germline values: CDR1 MDHEN, CDR2 SYDVKM. This CDR3 region has 13 residues. Trimming removed 5 bases at V and 6 bases at J, with 14 bases between.

The CDR3 here is CASSWPGGGETQYF. In DNA form, the CDR3 reads TGCGCCAGCAGCTGGCCAGGGGGCGGAGAGACCCAGTACTTC. This sequence joins TRBV5-1 and TRBJ2-5, with 8 bases aligning to TRBD1. CDR3 length equals 14 residues. The junction had 5 bases not matched to a gene; V was cut back by 3 bases and J by 4 bases. Germline CDR1 is SGHRS and CDR2 is YFSETQ.

The V gene is TRBV4-1, the J gene TRBJ1-2; 7 bases agree with TRBD1. Germline CDR1 MGHRA, CDR2 YSYEKL. The V and J ends lost 1 base and 6 bases, in that order; junction bases with no gene match: 2. The CDR3 extends over 13 amino acids. CDR3 region: CASSQVQGDGYTF. CDR3 coding DNA: TGCGCCAGCAGCCAAGTCCAGGGGGATGGCTACACCTTC.

CDR3 loop: CASSTSWTGRDTQYF. The CDR3 nucleotides read TGTGCCAGCAGTACCTCCTGGACGGGAAGAGATACGCAGTATTTT. The chain joins TRBV28 to TRBJ2-3; D might be TRBD2 (5 bases). The V end was cut by 5 bases, the J end by 5 bases, with 17 bases between. CDR3 length: 15 amino acids. Germline V lookup: CDR1 MDHEN, CDR2 SYDVKM.